This T cell receptor (beta chain) stems from a study of control samples from healthy donors and cancer patients. Trimming stripped 5 bases from V and 3 bases from J, with 16 bases between. This CDR3 region has 15 residues. Looked up from germline, CDR1 is MDHEN and CDR2 is SYDVKM. TCRdb's table, derived via immunoSEQ multiplex PCR, lists solely in-frame clones and lacks some. Altogether about 54,000 clones are present, 95% to 97% being singletons, with the ten largest covering under 2%. The rearrangement uses TRBV28 and TRBJ1-1; D unresolved. The sample was blood. The sequence was obtained from a woman aged 30 to 39 in good health. CDR3 residues: CASSPMGKADTEAFF. In DNA form, the CDR3 reads TGTGCCAGCAGTCCCATGGGGAAAGCGGACACTGAAGCTTTCTTT.